This TCR beta chain originates from a study of cytomegalovirus exposure and HLA in healthy donors. General study results and limits: Further analysis, carried out later, found HLA-associated TCR beta chains more clonally expanded than equally common other chains. Earlier findings revealed that most TCR beta V segments proved productive either about 87% or about 30% of the time. Reported results showed that the classifier diagnosed cytomegalovirus status with high specificity and sensitivity. After further analysis at a later stage, 16,951 TCR beta sequences were associated with HLA alleles at 0.05 false discovery rate.

To note about this clone: Antigen: not known.

Germline CDR1 GTSNPN, CDR2 SVGIG (reference sequence). V lost 5 bases and J lost 4; bases outside the gene matches: 7. The CDR3 runs to 13 residues. PCR employed 60 Vbeta and 13 Jbeta primers. Generated by immunoSEQ multiplex PCR, the TCRdb table keeps only in-frame clones and is missing some. This table holds about 120,000 clones, more than 75% found once. The TCR comes from a woman in her forties in good health and CMV-seropositive. The chain carries TRBV30 and TRBJ1-1; 7 bases are a match to TRBD1. The specimen sequenced was PBMCs. CDR3 protein: CAWDRVVITEAFF. The CDR3 DNA reads TGTGCCTGGGACAGGGTAGTGATCACTGAAGCTTTCTTT.